This entry lists 14 T cell receptor beta chains sequenced from one sample in a study of blood T cell repertoires in COVID-19. Generated by immunoSEQ multiplex PCR, the TCRdb table keeps only in-frame clones and is missing some. The sample holds roughly 500,000 clones, about nine tenths seen once. Sequenced sample: PBMCs or T cells enriched from blood (not recorded which). The receptor set was obtained from a woman aged 60-70 years who had recovered from COVID-19.

This chain connects TRBV13 to TRBJ2-5; D may be TRBD1 (6 bases). The CDR3 is 14 amino acids. V lost 5 bases, J lost 5 bases, and 15 bases lay in between. From germline, CDR1 is PRHDT and CDR2 FYEKMQ (reference sequence). CDR3 sequence (DNA): TGTGCCAGCAGCCTCCAGGGGCTCCCGGAGACCCAGTACTTC. Its protein is CASSLQGLPETQYF.

Details on this clone: Other DNA sequences in this sample translate to the same CDR3. The chain carries TRBV5-6 and TRBJ2-5; 7 bases map to TRBD2. CDR3 length: 14 amino acids. V was clipped by 0 bases and J by 1 base; unmatched bases: 0. The germline gives CDR1 SGHDT, CDR2 YYEEEE. The CDR3 DNA reads as TGTGCCAGCAGCTTGGCGGGGGGCCAAGAGACCCAGTACTTC. Encoded protein: CASSLAGGQETQYF.

V is TRBV24-1 and J is TRBJ1-2, with D unresolved. The V and J ends lost 7 bases and 3 bases respectively, with 11 bases between them. This CDR3 comprises 13 residues. In germline, CDR1 is KGHDR, CDR2 SFDVKD. For the CDR3, the DNA is TGTGCCACCAGCCCGCCGGGTCACTATGGCTACACCTTC. The encoded protein is CATSPPGHYGYTF.

The chain carries TRBV2 and TRBJ2-1; the D is unclear. This CDR3 is 15 amino acids long. V was clipped by 5 bases and J by 3 bases, with 14 bases between them. Germline-derived CDR1 and CDR2 are SNHLY and FYNNEI. CDR3: CASSLRPIGYNEQFF. CDR3 in DNA: TGTGCCAGCAGTCTACGTCCCATCGGCTACAATGAGCAGTTCTTC. The whole variable domain, filled in from reference TRBV2 and TRBJ2-1, reads EPEVTQTPSHQVTQMGQEVILRCVPISNHLYFYWYRQILGQKVEFLVSFYNNEISEKSEIFDDQFSVERPDGSNFTLKIRSTKLEDSAMYFCASSLRPIGYNEQFFGPGTRLTVL.

CDR3 DNA: TGTGCCAGCAGTCGGAAGGACACGAATAATTCACCCCTCCACTTT. This sequence encodes CASSRKDTNNSPLHF. The chain joins TRBV7-8 to TRBJ1-6, with D tentatively TRBD1 (5 bases). The CDR3 spans 15 residues. V was shortened by 6 bases and J by 5 bases, with 14 bases between the two germline ends. Germline assignment: CDR1 SGHVS and CDR2 FQNEAQ.

The chain links TRBV9 to TRBJ1-2; D may be TRBD1 (6 bases). The V and J ends lost 3 bases and 2 bases respectively, with 14 bases between them. The CDR3 length is 15 residues. Germline values: CDR1 SGDLS, CDR2 YYNGEE. The CDR3 DNA reads TGTGCCAGCAGCGCGTGGGACACCGTAAACTATGGCTACACCTTC. Translation: CASSAWDTVNYGYTF. Looking up the rest from reference TRBV9 and TRBJ1-2 gives the full variable domain: DSGVTQTPKHLITATGQRVTLRCSPRSGDLSVYWYQQSLDQGLQFLIQYYNGEERAKGNILERFSAQQFPDLHSELNLSSLELGDSALYFCASSAWDTVNYGYTFGSGTRLTVV.

This chain links TRBV5-1 with TRBJ1-1; TRBD1 might be the D (6 bases). CDR1 is SGHRS and CDR2 is YFSETQ in the germline V gene. V lost 2 bases and J 6 bases, leaving 8 bases between the germline ends. The CDR3 has 12 residues. This chain's CDR3 is CASSFTGPEAFF. The DNA for the CDR3 is TGCGCCAGCAGCTTTACAGGGCCTGAAGCTTTCTTT.

This clone was found once. The CDR3 bases are TGCAGCGTCGATAGACTAGCGGGGGGGCTTGATACGCAGTATTTT. This codes for CSVDRLAGGLDTQYF. The chain couples TRBV29-1 to TRBJ2-3; 14 bases agree with TRBD2. The V segment lost 6 bases and the J segment 6 bases; nucleotides outside the gene matches: 8. This CDR3 is 15 amino acids long. The V gene's germline CDR1 is SQVTM and CDR2 ANQGSEA.

The V and J genes are TRBV19 and TRBJ1-2; D is possibly TRBD1 (6 bases). This CDR3 region has 15 residues. The V and J ends lost 7 bases and 0 bases respectively, with 15 bases between them. The V gene's germline CDR1 is LNHDA and CDR2 SQIVND (reference sequence). The CDR3 bases are TGTGCCAGTAAGGGGGACGGGTTAGCTAACTATGGCTACACCTTC. Translated: CASKGDGLANYGYTF.

Worth noting for this clone: A junction end diverges from the germline sequence, so it may reflect a read error. The CDR3 DNA is TGTGCCAGCAGAGAAGGAGGGATTGGCTACACCTTC. Amino acid sequence: CASREGGIGYTF. The rearrangement links TRBV2 to TRBJ1-2; D not resolved. CDR1 SNHLY and CDR2 FYNNEI come from the germline V gene. This CDR3 region has 12 residues.

The J gene is TRBJ1-1, the V gene TRBV7-9; D is unresolved. This CDR3 spans 13 amino acids. V shed 4 bases and J shed 0 bases, with 6 bases lying between them. Germline loops: CDR1 SEHNR, CDR2 FQNEAQ (reference sequence). As DNA, the CDR3 is TGTGCCAGCAGCTCGAACATGAACACTGAAGCTTTCTTT. Its protein product is CASSSNMNTEAFF.

In nucleotides, the CDR3 is TGTGCCAGCAGCTTAAACCCGACAGGGGGCGACACTGAAGCTTTCTTT. It encodes CASSLNPTGGDTEAFF. The gene calls are TRBV3-1 (or the pseudogene TRBV3-2) and TRBJ1-1, with 10 bases aligning to TRBD1. V lost 5 bases and J lost 3; bases outside the gene matches: 9. The CDR3 runs 16 residues. Germline V CDR1 and CDR2: LGHDT, YNNKEL (reference sequence).

This chain joins TRBV2 and TRBJ1-6; no clear D gene. The CDR3 extends over 12 amino acids. The germline V gene encodes CDR1 SNHLY and CDR2 FYNNEI. Between the trimmed V and J ends, which lost 4 bases and 7 bases, there was a span of 5 bases. CDR3 nucleotide sequence: TGTGCCAGCAGTGGAGTGAATTCACCCCTCCACTTT. Protein: CASSGVNSPLHF.

This chain's CDR3 is CAFDRAGSPLHF. The DNA of the CDR3 is TGTGCCTTTGACAGGGCAGGTTCACCCCTCCACTTT. The chain uses TRBV30 and TRBJ1-6; 7 positions agree with TRBD1. The CDR3 covers 12 residues. J gave up 9 bases and V 7 bases, and 6 bases lay outside the gene matches. CDR1 and CDR2 (germline): GTSNPN, SVGIG (reference sequence).